Each of the 6 T cell receptor beta chains below was sequenced from the same sample in a study of blood T cell repertoires in COVID-19 (dated by TCRdb to the early 2020s). The protocol used for the library was the immunoSEQ multiplex PCR assay. What TCRdb holds here is the immuneACCESS table cut down to in-frame rearrangements. Part of the clones is not present; checked against another copy, under half of the missing clones reflect an unresolved V gene, and the others are unexplained. The sample data list 300,000 to 400,000 clones, and 89% of these were observed just once. Approximately 4.7% of the sample is in the top ten clones. Sequencing was performed on PBMCs or T cells enriched from blood (not recorded which). Source of these receptors: a man aged 60 to 69 who had recovered from COVID-19.

This chain uses TRBV10-2 with TRBJ1-4, with 8 bases aligning to TRBD1. The CDR3 loop spans 15 amino acids. Germline V lookup: CDR1 WSHSY, CDR2 SAAADI. Trimming removed 8 bases from V and 8 bases from J; junction bases left unmatched: 13. CDR3 in amino acids: CASLPTGTGREKLFF. The CDR3 DNA follows: TGCGCCAGCTTGCCGACCGGGACAGGTCGGGAAAAACTGTTTTTT.

This clone appeared a few times. The genes are TRBV2 and TRBJ2-7; D gene unclear. CDR1 is SNHLY and CDR2 is FYNNEI in the germline V gene. V was pared by 7 bases and J by 0 bases, with 13 bases between. The CDR3 runs 14 residues. CDR3: CASITEIGSYEQYF. Written as DNA, the CDR3 is TGTGCCAGCATTACAGAGATCGGCTCCTACGAGCAGTACTTC.

The rearrangement links TRBV5-1 to TRBJ2-1; 13 nucleotides line up with TRBD2. The CDR3 runs 18 residues. CDR1 and CDR2 (germline): SGHRS, YFSETQ. V lost 5 bases, J lost 5 bases, and 13 bases stayed unmatched. CDR3 residues: CASRAGTSGTPDHNEQFF. For the CDR3, the DNA is TGCGCCAGCAGGGCTGGGACTAGCGGGACCCCGGACCACAATGAGCAGTTCTTC.

Only one count was recorded for this clone. The chain is built from TRBV23-1 and TRBJ2-2, with D possibly TRBD1 on 5 matching bases. TRBV23-1 is assigned to the ORF class and has an uncertain function. The ends were cut back, 5 bases at V and 1 base at J, with 8 bases in the middle. The CDR3 totals 14 residues. The chain's CDR3 is CASSCGQNTGELFF. For the CDR3, the DNA is TGCGCCAGCAGTTGTGGACAGAACACCGGGGAGCTGTTTTTT.

Here the CDR3 reads CASSVSSGPGTIEQFF. In nucleotides, the CDR3 is TGTGCCAGCAGCGTATCTAGCGGGCCGGGGACGATTGAGCAGTTCTTC. This chain links TRBV9 with TRBJ2-1; 8 nucleotides agree with TRBD2. CDR1 and CDR2 (germline): SGDLS, YYNGEE. V was clipped by 1 base and J by 9 bases; unmatched bases: 12. This CDR3 is built from 16 residues.

This chain connects TRBV7-9 to TRBJ1-2; perhaps TRBD1 as D (5 bases). Trimming removed 5 bases at V and 6 bases at J, with 16 bases between. CDR1 and CDR2 (germline): SEHNR, FQNEAQ (reference sequence). The CDR3 runs to 14 residues. This chain's CDR3 is CASSPGEGSHGYTF. The CDR3 bases are TGTGCCAGCAGCCCGGGGGAAGGGAGTCATGGCTACACCTTC.